A single sample gave rise to the 26 T cell receptor beta chains below, sequenced in a study of shared clonotypes between healthy human individuals. TCRdb keeps only in-frame clones here, not all; method: immunoSEQ multiplex PCR. Among about 1.1 million clones, 77% were seen once, and the ten largest hold about 0.94%. Sequencing used memory CD4+ T cells from PBMCs. Specified subset: CD45RA-negative fraction. All receptors derive from a man aged 18-30 years in good health. Some clones in this sample may be carry-over from other donors' samples.

The V and J genes are TRBV28 and TRBJ1-5, with D possibly TRBD1 on 6 matching bases. V gave up 3 bases and J gave up 13 bases, with 13 bases separating them. Germline CDR1 and CDR2: MDHEN and SYDVKM. The CDR3 is made up of 12 amino acids. The CDR3 DNA reads as TGTGCCAGCAGTTTCGGGAGACAGGTTCAGCATTTT. Its protein is CASSFGRQVQHF.

The chain recombines TRBV4-1 with TRBJ2-7; TRBD2 agrees at 7 bases. Germline V CDR1 and CDR2: MGHRA, YSYEKL. After removal of 5 bases from V and 5 bases from J, the junction contained 12 bases not matched to a gene. The CDR3 has 15 residues. The CDR3 protein is CASSLSGAGVDEQYF. DNA of the CDR3: TGCGCCAGCAGCTTAAGCGGGGCGGGGGTTGACGAGCAGTACTTC.

This CDR3 is CASSYWGVTGPTEAFF. The CDR3 DNA reads as TGTGCCAGCAGTTACTGGGGAGTCACGGGGCCCACTGAAGCTTTCTTT. The V gene is TRBV6-5, the J gene TRBJ1-1; D might be TRBD1 (5 bases). Trimming removed 1 base at V and 4 bases at J, with 16 bases between. The germline V gene encodes CDR1 MNHEY and CDR2 SVGAGI. The CDR3 has 16 amino acids.

This rearrangement joins TRBV5-6 to TRBJ1-2; D is undetermined. Germline CDR1 and CDR2: SGHDT and YYEEEE. The CDR3 loop spans 11 amino acids. V was cut by 0 bases and J by 7 bases, with 4 bases left in between. The CDR3 nucleotides read TGTGCCAGCAGCTTGGATGGTGGCTACACCTTC. Protein sequence: CASSLDGGYTF.

This rearrangement joins TRBV29-1 to TRBJ1-2, with 7 nucleotides matching TRBD1. Germline V gene data show CDR1 as SQVTM and CDR2 as ANQGSEA. CDR3 length: 16 residues. The V segment lost 4 bases and the J segment 5 bases; nucleotides outside the gene matches: 16. The chain's CDR3 is CSVAIGGELGRYGYTF. CDR3 DNA: TGCAGCGTTGCAATAGGGGGCGAGCTGGGGAGGTATGGCTACACCTTC.

The CDR3 DNA reads TGTGCCAGCAAAGGGTCGACGGTCATCAACACCTTC. This encodes CASKGSTVINTF. This chain joins TRBV7-2 and TRBJ1-2; the D is unclear. The CDR3 length is 12 residues. The ends were cut back, 7 bases at V and 12 bases at J, with 18 bases in the middle. The germline gives CDR1 SGHTA, CDR2 FQGNSA.

The chain recombines TRBV5-1 with TRBJ2-3, with TRBD1 as a possible D gene (5 bases). The V and J ends lost 0 bases and 0 bases respectively, with 11 bases between them. The CDR3 covers 16 residues. Germline V lookup: CDR1 SGHRS, CDR2 YFSETQ. This chain's CDR3 is CASSLALGPSTDTQYF. CDR3 sequence (DNA): TGCGCCAGCAGCTTGGCGTTGGGGCCTAGCACAGATACGCAGTATTTT.

This chain joins TRBV18 and TRBJ1-1; D is perhaps TRBD1 (6 bases). The CDR3 consists of 15 residues. The germline gives CDR1 KGHSH, CDR2 LQKENI. Trimming removed 3 bases from V and 1 base from J, with 12 bases in between. The CDR3 DNA follows: TGTGCCAGCTCACCCGGGACGGACAGGAACACTGAAGCTTTCTTT. Translated, it gives CASSPGTDRNTEAFF.

V is TRBV5-1 and J is TRBJ2-7; 9 positions agree with TRBD2. Germline CDR1 reads SGHRS; CDR2 reads YFSETQ. The length of the CDR3 is 16 residues. V lost 4 bases, J lost 3 bases, and 11 bases stayed unmatched. CDR3 bases: TGCGCCAGCAGCGGTGGGCTAGCGGGGCCGGTCTACGAGCAGTACTTC. Its protein product is CASSGGLAGPVYEQYF. Variable domain in full (rest from reference TRBV5-1 and TRBJ2-7): KAGVTQTPRYLIKTRGQQVTLSCSPISGHRSVSWYQQTPGQGLQFLFEYFSETQRNKGNFPGRFSGRQFSNSRSEMNVSTLELGDSALYLCASSGGLAGPVYEQYFGPGTRLTVT.

Details on this clone: The likely explanation is a read error, given a far larger clone one base away. This chain uses TRBV11-3 with TRBJ2-5; the D is unclear. This CDR3 has 11 residues. Germline assignment: CDR1 SGHNT and CDR2 YENEEA. Trimming took 3 bases from V and 5 from J, leaving 4 bases between them. The CDR3 DNA reads as TGTGCCAGCAGCTTTTCTGAGACCCAGTACTTC. It encodes CASSFSETQYF.

This clone has only one observation. This chain uses TRBV18 with TRBJ1-2; no reliable D call. The CDR3 is made up of 13 amino acids. V shed 5 bases and J shed 8 bases, with 15 bases lying between them. CDR1 KGHSH and CDR2 LQKENI come from the germline V gene. The CDR3 protein is CASSLDLEGGYTF. CDR3 DNA: TGTGCCAGCTCATTAGACCTGGAGGGAGGCTACACCTTC.

The chain links TRBV28 to TRBJ2-7; D not certain. The CDR3 consists of 14 residues. V was cut by 6 bases and J by 4 bases, with 16 bases left in between. Germline assignment: CDR1 MDHEN and CDR2 SYDVKM. Written as DNA, the CDR3 is TGTGCCAGCAGACTCCATCTAGGCGGATACGAGCAGTACTTC. This translates into CASRLHLGGYEQYF. Based on the CDR3 plus reference TRBV28 and TRBJ2-7, the full variable domain is DVKVTQSSRYLVKRTGEKVFLECVQDMDHENMFWYRQDPGLGLRLIYFSYDVKMKEKGDIPEGYSVSREKKERFSLILESASTNQTSMYLCASRLHLGGYEQYFGPGTRLTVT.

This chain links TRBV28 with TRBJ1-4; a weak D match, TRBD1 (5 bases). In germline, CDR1 is MDHEN, CDR2 SYDVKM. The germline V and J ends were trimmed by 6 bases and 4 bases, with 9 bases remaining between them. The CDR3 runs 13 residues. The CDR3 sequence is CASRRQFNEKLFF. The CDR3 DNA reads as TGTGCCAGCAGACGACAGTTTAATGAAAAACTGTTTTTT.

The chain recombines TRBV7-3 with TRBJ2-3, with unresolved D. Germline lookup yields CDR1 SGHTA and CDR2 FQGTGA. The CDR3 contains 13 residues. The V and J ends lost 5 bases and 6 bases respectively, with 12 bases between them. CDR3 in amino acids: CASSRGHGDTQYF. The CDR3 nucleotides are TGTGCCAGCAGCCGTGGCCATGGGGATACGCAGTATTTT. Variable domain in full (rest from reference TRBV7-3 and TRBJ2-3): GAGVSQTPSNKVTEKGKYVELRCDPISGHTALYWYRQSLGQGPEFLIYFQGTGAADDSGLPNDRFFAVRPEGSVSTLKIQRTERGDSAVYLCASSRGHGDTQYFGPGTRLTVL.

About this clone: A much larger clone differs by one base, so this may be a read error. This sequence joins TRBV5-1 and TRBJ1-2, with D unresolved. CDR1 SGHRS and CDR2 YFSETQ come from the germline V gene. Trimming shortened V by 4 bases and J by 3 bases, and 7 bases separated the two germline ends. The CDR3 runs 12 residues. CDR3 nucleotide sequence: TGCGCCAGCAGCGGGCAGGACTATGGCTACACCTTC. Encoded protein: CASSGQDYGYTF.

This clone came up once. This is likely an artifact of a read error, given a far larger clone one base away. This chain joins TRBV29-1 and TRBJ2-3; D unclear. From germline, CDR1 is SQVTM and CDR2 ANQGSEA. The CDR3 has 17 amino acids. V lost 5 bases and J 0 bases, leaving 21 bases between the germline ends. The CDR3 is CSVIRPTSGVSTDTQYF. The CDR3 DNA reads as TGCAGCGTTATCAGGCCCACATCAGGCGTTAGCACAGATACGCAGTATTTT.

The J gene is TRBJ2-5, the V gene TRBV5-5; 7 nucleotides align to TRBD1. This CDR3 is 14 amino acids long. V shed 1 base and J 1 base; nucleotides not matched to a gene: 1. In germline, CDR1 is SGHKS, CDR2 YYEKEE (reference sequence). The chain's CDR3 is CASSLSGGQETQYF. CDR3 nucleotide sequence: TGTGCCAGCAGCTTGTCAGGGGGCCAAGAGACCCAGTACTTC.

A word on this clone: Other DNA sequences from this sample encode an identical CDR3 as well. The chain is built from TRBV27 and TRBJ2-5, with 10 bases lining up with TRBD2. CDR1 and CDR2 from the germline V gene are MNHEY and SMNVEV (reference sequence). V lost 5 bases, J lost 11 bases, and 17 bases stayed unmatched. The CDR3 length is 16 residues. CDR3 bases: TGTGCCAGCAGTCTGACGGGACTAGCGAGACATTATGAGCAGTACTTC. It codes for CASSLTGLARHYEQYF.

The sample holds a few counts of this clone. The V gene is TRBV5-1, the J gene TRBJ2-2; D not resolved. The CDR3 consists of 13 residues. Germline lookup yields CDR1 SGHRS and CDR2 YFSETQ. Trimming cost V 3 bases and J 8 bases, with 11 bases left between them. The CDR3 region is CASSSGPSGELFF. DNA for the CDR3: TGCGCCAGCAGCTCGGGCCCTTCGGGGGAGCTGTTTTTT. The full variable domain, with the rest looked up from reference TRBV5-1 and TRBJ2-2, is KAGVTQTPRYLIKTRGQQVTLSCSPISGHRSVSWYQQTPGQGLQFLFEYFSETQRNKGNFPGRFSGRQFSNSRSEMNVSTLELGDSALYLCASSSGPSGELFFGEGSRLTVL.

The chain employs TRBV28 and TRBJ2-7; a weak D match, TRBD2 (6 bases). There are 15 residues in the CDR3. Germline V gene data show CDR1 as MDHEN and CDR2 as SYDVKM. V was shortened by 4 bases and J by 0 bases, with 13 bases between the two germline ends. The CDR3 bases are TGTGCCAGCAGTTCCCTGGAGGGCAACTCCTACGAGCAGTACTTC. Amino acid sequence: CASSSLEGNSYEQYF.

The genes are TRBV5-1 and TRBJ1-3; tentative D call: TRBD1 (5 bases). The germline V gene has CDR1 SGHRS and CDR2 YFSETQ. This CDR3 is 14 amino acids long. V dropped 4 bases and J dropped 3 bases, with 11 bases sitting between them. The CDR3 is CASSIGTGGNTIYF. CDR3 nucleotides: TGCGCCAGCAGCATCGGGACGGGTGGAAACACCATATATTTT. Looking up the rest from reference TRBV5-1 and TRBJ1-3 gives the full variable domain: KAGVTQTPRYLIKTRGQQVTLSCSPISGHRSVSWYQQTPGQGLQFLFEYFSETQRNKGNFPGRFSGRQFSNSRSEMNVSTLELGDSALYLCASSIGTGGNTIYFGEGSWLTVV.

V and J are TRBV29-1 and TRBJ2-1, with 13 bases identical to TRBD2. CDR1 is SQVTM and CDR2 is ANQGSEA in the germline V gene. J gave up 2 bases and V 2 bases, and 3 bases lay outside the gene matches. The CDR3 has 16 residues. In DNA form, the CDR3 reads TGCAGCGTTGAAAAAGGGACTAGCGGGACCTACAATGAGCAGTTCTTC. This encodes CSVEKGTSGTYNEQFF.

The chain joins TRBV7-2 to TRBJ2-5, with 8 bases matching TRBD1. Trimming at V came to 4 bases and at J to 7 bases, leaving 11 bases not matched to a gene. Germline V lookup: CDR1 SGHTA, CDR2 FQGNSA. This CDR3 region has 15 residues. The CDR3, as DNA: TGTGCCAGCAGCTCCGCGACAGGGGAATGGTGGACCCAGTACTTC. Translated: CASSSATGEWWTQYF.

The chain is built from TRBV30 and TRBJ2-3; TRBD2 matches at 9 bases. The CDR3 length is 14 residues. Germline values: CDR1 GTSNPN, CDR2 SVGIG (reference sequence). Written as DNA, the CDR3 is TGTACCTACCGGTTAGCGGGAGGCACAGATACGCAGTATTTT. This encodes CTYRLAGGTDTQYF. Looking up the rest from reference TRBV30 and TRBJ2-3 gives the full variable domain: SQTIHQWPATLVQPVGSPLSLECTVEGTSNPNLYWYRQAAGRGLQLLFYSVGIGQISSEVPQNLSASRPQDRQFILSSKKLLLSDSGFYLCTYRLAGGTDTQYFGPGTRLTVL.

The V call is TRBV27, the J call TRBJ1-2; 8 nucleotides line up with TRBD1. J gave up 3 bases and V 5 bases, and 5 bases lay outside the gene matches. CDR3 length equals 14 residues. CDR1 MNHEY and CDR2 SMNVEV come from the germline V gene (reference sequence). The CDR3 protein is CASSRQGFDYGYTF. The CDR3 bases are TGTGCCAGCAGTCGACAGGGGTTTGACTATGGCTACACCTTC.

This chain joins TRBV7-8 and TRBJ1-2; tentative D call: TRBD1 (5 bases). Trimming took 3 bases from V and 8 from J, leaving 16 bases between them. The CDR3 has 14 residues. CDR1 and CDR2 (germline): SGHVS, FQNEAQ. CDR3 DNA: TGTGCCAGCAGCTTCACTACCAGAGAGGGGGGCTACACCTTC. It yields the protein CASSFTTREGGYTF. Drawing the rest from reference TRBV7-8 and TRBJ1-2, the complete variable domain is GAGVSQSPRYKVAKRGQDVALRCDPISGHVSLFWYQQALGQGPEFLTYFQNEAQLDKSGLPSDRFFAERPEGSVSTLKIQRTQQEDSAVYLCASSFTTREGGYTFGSGTRLTVV.